These 21 T cell receptor beta chains originate from one sample sequenced in a study of cytomegalovirus exposure and HLA in healthy donors. The PCR was carried out with 60 Vbeta primers and 13 Jbeta primers. Using immunoSEQ multiplex PCR, the repertoire was profiled, and TCRdb retains in-frame clones only, with some absent. The sample consists of about 160,000 clones, about 77% of them appearing once. Sequencing input: PBMCs. All receptors derive from a man under 40 in good health and CMV-seronegative.

The chain links TRBV28 to TRBJ2-3; D call uncertain. The CDR3 totals 14 residues. Germline V CDR1 and CDR2: MDHEN, SYDVKM. Trimming removed 3 bases from V and 2 bases from J, with 9 bases in between. The CDR3 DNA is TGTGCCAGCAGTTTGCGGATTGACACAGATACGCAGTATTTT. This encodes CASSLRIDTDTQYF.

This clone appeared a few times. The V gene is TRBV27, the J gene TRBJ2-7, with D possibly matching TRBD1 (7 bases). This CDR3 has 13 residues. V was pared by 8 bases and J by 2 bases, with 13 bases between. Germline CDR1 MNHEY, CDR2 SMNVEV (reference sequence). The CDR3 DNA reads as TGTGCCAGCCGGGGGACAGCTACCTACGAGCAGTACTTC. Its translation: CASRGTATYEQYF.

This chain uses TRBV7-2 with TRBJ1-2; 9 positions match TRBD1. The J segment lost 8 bases and the V segment lost 5 bases, leaving 15 bases of the junction unmatched. The length of the CDR3 is 16 residues. Germline values: CDR1 SGHTA, CDR2 FQGNSA. The CDR3 protein is CASSGGQGLRRGGYTF. In DNA, the CDR3 is TGTGCCAGCAGCGGAGGACAGGGGCTTCGTCGTGGCGGCTACACCTTC.

The chain carries TRBV15 and TRBJ2-3; 9 nucleotides align to TRBD2. Germline V CDR1 and CDR2: LNHNV, YYDKDF (reference sequence). The ends lost 0 bases at V and 13 bases at J; junction bases unmatched: 5. The CDR3 length is 13 residues. CDR3 sequence reads: CATSRDEGTSKYF. DNA of the CDR3: TGTGCCACCAGCAGAGATGAGGGGACTAGCAAGTATTTT.

V gene TRBV11-3 combines with J gene TRBJ2-6; D possibly corresponds to TRBD2 (7 bases). This CDR3 comprises 15 residues. Between the trimmed V and J ends, which lost 5 bases and 3 bases, there was a span of 11 bases. Germline lookup yields CDR1 SGHNT and CDR2 YENEEA. DNA of the CDR3: TGTGCCAGCAGCCCGGGGGGCGTTGGGGCCAACGTCCTGACTTTC. The encoded protein is CASSPGGVGANVLTF.

The sample holds many counts of this clone. The gene calls are TRBV6-1 and TRBJ1-3; tentatively, D is TRBD1 (5 bases). CDR3 size: 17 residues. V shed 4 bases and J shed 0 bases, with 16 bases lying between them. Germline CDR1 and CDR2: MNHNS and SASEGT. The CDR3 nucleotides read TGTGCCAGCAGTGCACACGCAGTAGGGGCCTCTGGAAACACCATATATTTT. As protein: CASSAHAVGASGNTIYF.

In its sample, this clone was seen a few times. The chain uses TRBV4-3 and TRBJ2-6, with 8 bases lining up with TRBD2. Germline CDR1 is LGHNA and CDR2 is YSLEER. CDR3 length equals 17 residues. The V segment lost 1 base and the J segment 0 bases; nucleotides outside the gene matches: 2. CDR3 residues: CASSQGTSSSGANVLTF. The CDR3 DNA is TGCGCCAGCAGCCAAGGGACTAGCAGCTCTGGGGCCAACGTCCTGACTTTC.

This clone was observed a handful of times. This chain joins TRBV7-3 and TRBJ2-1; 8 nucleotides align to TRBD2. The V and J ends lost 9 bases and 5 bases, in that order; junction bases with no gene match: 6. There are 13 residues in the CDR3. Germline CDR1 and CDR2: SGHTA and FQGTGA. This CDR3 reads CASVGGGNNEQFF. The CDR3 coding sequence is TGTGCCAGTGTGGGCGGGGGGAACAATGAGCAGTTCTTC.

The chain links TRBV5-6 to TRBJ1-6; 11 nucleotides align to TRBD1. Germline V gene lookup returns CDR1 SGHDT and CDR2 YYEEEE. The CDR3 extends over 14 amino acids. Losses at the gene ends were 4 bases for V and 9 bases for J; bases not matched to a gene: 3. The CDR3 DNA is TGTGCCAGCAGCCACGGGACAGGGGGTTCACCCCTCCACTTT. Amino acids: CASSHGTGGSPLHF.

The rearrangement uses TRBV4-2 and TRBJ1-2; 12 bases map to TRBD1. Germline CDR1 reads LGHNA; CDR2 reads YNFKEQ. The ends lost 3 bases at V and 3 bases at J; junction bases unmatched: 5. This CDR3 spans 16 amino acids. The chain's CDR3 is CASSQSGTGGDYGYTF. In DNA form, the CDR3 reads TGTGCCAGCAGCCAGTCCGGGACAGGGGGCGACTATGGCTACACCTTC.

This clone was seen a single time. The chain links TRBV5-4 to TRBJ1-5; D remains unclear. The V gene's germline CDR1 is SGHNT and CDR2 YYREEE (reference sequence). This CDR3 is built from 16 residues. Trimming cost V 0 bases and J 4 bases, with 14 bases left between them. The CDR3 is CASSLVPGLGNQPQHF. CDR3 nucleotides: TGTGCCAGCAGCTTGGTTCCGGGGTTGGGGAATCAGCCCCAGCATTTT.

The chain combines TRBV10-1 with TRBJ2-1, with D maybe TRBD2 (6 bases). CDR3 length equals 13 residues. Trimming stripped 4 bases from V and 10 bases from J, with 14 bases between. The V gene's germline CDR1 is WNHNN and CDR2 SYGVQD (reference sequence). CDR3 DNA: TGCGCCAGCAGTGTCTTGACTAGGGGCGAGCAGTTCTTC. This sequence encodes CASSVLTRGEQFF.

This rearrangement joins TRBV6-5 to TRBJ1-2, with TRBD1 identical over 9 bases. The CDR3 runs 15 residues. Germline CDR1 reads MNHEY; CDR2 reads SVGAGI. V lost 4 bases, J lost 2 bases, and 5 bases stayed unmatched. The DNA for the CDR3 is TGTGCCAGCAGTTCCGACAGGGGGAGGAACTATGGCTACACCTTC. It is translated as CASSSDRGRNYGYTF.

The J gene is TRBJ1-2, the V gene TRBV28; no firm D call. Germline V lookup: CDR1 MDHEN, CDR2 SYDVKM. The CDR3 spans 13 residues. The ends were cut back, 4 bases at V and 6 bases at J, with 12 bases in the middle. The CDR3 reads CASSSEGGNGYTF. In DNA, the CDR3 is TGTGCCAGCAGTTCCGAGGGAGGTAATGGCTACACCTTC.

V and J are TRBV7-2 and TRBJ1-5; 9 nucleotides align to TRBD1. The germline V gene encodes CDR1 SGHTA and CDR2 FQGNSA. The CDR3 extends over 15 amino acids. After removal of 4 bases from V and 6 bases from J, the junction contained 7 bases not matched to a gene. CDR3 nucleotides: TGTGCCAGCAGCTCCCAGACAGGGGGGGGTCAGCCCCAGCATTTT. It is translated as CASSSQTGGGQPQHF.

The rearrangement uses TRBV19 and TRBJ1-1; D remains unclear. The CDR3 runs 13 residues. V lost 4 bases to trimming and J lost 1 base, with 7 bases between them. Per the germline V gene, CDR1 is LNHDA and CDR2 is SQIVND (reference sequence). CDR3 loop: CASSRNKNTEAFF. In DNA form, the CDR3 reads TGTGCCAGTAGTAGAAACAAGAACACTGAAGCTTTCTTT.

This chain links TRBV4-3 with TRBJ1-2; D perhaps matches TRBD1 (5 bases). The CDR3 spans 15 residues. V was trimmed by 3 bases and J by 5 bases, leaving 16 bases between them. Germline V gene lookup returns CDR1 LGHNA and CDR2 YSLEER. The chain's CDR3 is CASSQRSRGNYGYTF. The CDR3 nucleotides are TGCGCCAGCAGCCAGCGTTCGCGGGGGAATTATGGCTACACCTTC.

As concerns this clone: At one boundary the junction diverges from the germline segment, which might be a read error. V usage is TRBV4-1 and J usage is TRBJ2-2; 7 nucleotides match TRBD1. The CDR3 has 16 residues. CDR1 is MGHRA, CDR2 YSYEKL, per germline. Written as DNA, the CDR3 is TGCGCCAGCAGCCCCCGGACAGGCGCGAATACCGGGGAGCTGTTTTTT. The encoded protein is CASSPRTGANTGELFF.

This clone was counted once. This sequence joins TRBV7-2 and TRBJ1-1; D not resolved. The length of the CDR3 is 16 residues. CDR1 SGHTA and CDR2 FQGNSA come from the germline V gene. With 1 base removed from V and 4 bases from J, the gap between germline ends came to 16 bases. CDR3 DNA: TGTGCCAGCAGCTTAGGGTTTAGCAGCTTGAGCACTGAAGCTTTCTTT. This translates into CASSLGFSSLSTEAFF.

This rearrangement joins TRBV28 to TRBJ2-7; TRBD1 might be the D (7 bases). Trimming took 6 bases from V and 3 from J, leaving 15 bases between them. CDR3 length equals 14 residues. Per the germline V gene, CDR1 is MDHEN and CDR2 is SYDVKM. In DNA, the CDR3 is TGTGCCAGCAGCCCAGGGGGGTCCGTCTACGAGCAGTACTTC. Protein: CASSPGGSVYEQYF.

To note about this clone: Within the sample, other DNA sequences also encode this same CDR3. The chain carries TRBV30 and TRBJ2-3; a weak D match, TRBD2 (6 bases). Germline CDR1 and CDR2: GTSNPN and SVGIG (reference sequence). This CDR3 spans 14 amino acids. Trimming removed 2 bases from V and 1 base from J, with 10 bases in between. DNA of the CDR3: TGTGCCTGGAGTCTAGGAGGGGGCACAGATACGCAGTATTTT. Protein sequence: CAWSLGGGTDTQYF.